These 11 T cell receptor beta chains were all obtained from the same sample, sequenced in a study of blood T cell repertoires in COVID-19. Data came from immunoSEQ multiplex PCR; TCRdb stores just in-frame clones and leaves some out. The sample carries under 200,000 clones, 82% recorded once. What was sequenced was PBMCs or T cells enriched from blood (not recorded which). These receptors were taken from an older woman with acute COVID-19.

This chain links TRBV10-1 with TRBJ1-2; 9 positions match TRBD1. CDR3 length: 13 residues. V shed 4 bases and J 8 bases; nucleotides not matched to a gene: 5. Germline loops: CDR1 WNHNN, CDR2 SYGVQD (reference sequence). The CDR3 spells CASSAGTGRGYTF. CDR3 nucleotide sequence: TGCGCCAGCAGTGCCGGGACAGGGCGAGGCTACACCTTC.

The chain uses TRBV30 and TRBJ1-1, with D unclear. This CDR3 contains 15 residues. The ends were cut back, 2 bases at V and 10 bases at J, with 23 bases in the middle. Germline CDR1 is GTSNPN and CDR2 is SVGIG (reference sequence). The CDR3 sequence: CAWSPYSSGSRGAFF. CDR3 sequence (DNA): TGTGCCTGGAGTCCCTACTCCAGCGGGTCGCGGGGAGCTTTCTTT.

V gene TRBV7-8 combines with J gene TRBJ1-1; D unclear. Germline V gene sequence: CDR1 SGHVS, CDR2 FQNEAQ. This CDR3 has 18 amino acids. V was clipped by 2 bases and J by 4 bases, with 23 bases between them. CDR3 residues: CASSLRLRRGPRGTEAFF. The DNA for the CDR3 is TGTGCCAGCAGCTTAAGATTACGGCGCGGGCCCCGGGGCACTGAAGCTTTCTTT.

V is TRBV18 and J is TRBJ2-7; 10 bases agree with TRBD2. With V trimmed by 0 bases and J by 5 bases, 4 bases remained unmatched. The germline V gene has CDR1 KGHSH and CDR2 LQKENI. The CDR3 covers 15 residues. The CDR3 reads CASSPPAGGSNEQYF. The CDR3 coding sequence is TGTGCCAGCTCACCACCAGCGGGAGGGTCGAACGAGCAGTACTTC.

The chain recombines TRBV7-2 with TRBJ1-2, with 8 bases lining up with TRBD1. Germline values: CDR1 SGHTA, CDR2 FQGNSA. V lost 7 bases, J lost 4 bases, and 11 bases stayed unmatched. The CDR3 is made up of 15 amino acids. CDR3 loop: CASTQTGAALYGYTF. The CDR3, as DNA: TGTGCCAGCACCCAGACAGGGGCCGCCCTCTATGGCTACACCTTC. Full variable domain (rest looked up from reference TRBV7-2 and TRBJ1-2): GAGVSQSPSNKVTEKGKDVELRCDPISGHTALYWYRQSLGQGLEFLIYFQGNSAPDKSGLPSDRFSAERTGGSVSTLTIQRTQQEDSAVYLCASTQTGAALYGYTFGSGTRLTVV.

The V and J genes are TRBV5-4 and TRBJ2-3, with 11 bases fitting TRBD2. Trimming removed 0 bases from V and 6 bases from J; junction bases left unmatched: 6. There are 16 residues in the CDR3. Germline CDR1 SGHNT, CDR2 YYREEE (reference sequence). CDR3 bases: TGTGCCAGCAGCTTGGCGCTAGCGGGGGGCGGGGATACGCAGTATTTT. This gives the protein CASSLALAGGGDTQYF. The entire variable domain, with the rest obtained from reference TRBV5-4 and TRBJ2-3, is as follows: ETGVTQSPTHLIKTRGQQVTLRCSSQSGHNTVSWYQQALGQGPQFIFQYYREEENGRGNFPPRFSGLQFPNYSSELNVNALELDDSALYLCASSLALAGGGDTQYFGPGTRLTVL.

CDR3 DNA sequence: TGTGCCAGCAGTTTAAATAGCGAAGCAGAGCAGTACTTC. Its protein is CASSLNSEAEQYF. The genes are TRBV12-3 or TRBV12-4 and TRBJ2-7; TRBD2 might be the D (5 bases). This CDR3 is 13 amino acids long. V was cut by 2 bases and J by 7 bases, with 12 bases left in between.

The chain carries TRBV30 and TRBJ2-1; 7 positions agree with TRBD2. The CDR3 spans 15 residues. The V segment lost 0 bases and the J segment 6 bases; nucleotides outside the gene matches: 8. Germline lookup yields CDR1 GTSNPN and CDR2 SVGIG (reference sequence). The CDR3 nucleotides read TGTGCCTGGAGTGTTTTGGCGGGAGAGGTCAATGAGCAGTTCTTC. Encoded protein: CAWSVLAGEVNEQFF.

In this sample, this clone turned up once. The CDR3 spells CASSQAGLAGGLNNEQFF. CDR3 bases: TGCGCCAGCAGCCAGGCTGGACTAGCGGGGGGGCTAAACAATGAGCAGTTCTTC. The gene calls are TRBV4-1 and TRBJ2-1, with 15 bases aligning to TRBD2. This CDR3 has 18 residues. V was pared by 3 bases and J by 5 bases, with 8 bases of the junction left unmatched. Germline CDR1 is MGHRA and CDR2 is YSYEKL.

The genes are TRBV11-2 and TRBJ1-6; 9 bases are shared with TRBD1. Germline V gene sequence: CDR1 SGHAT, CDR2 FQNNGV. The ends lost 5 bases at V and 10 bases at J; junction bases unmatched: 6. The length of the CDR3 is 14 residues. Here the CDR3 reads CASSTGQGVSPLHF. DNA for the CDR3: TGTGCCAGCAGCACGGGACAGGGTGTATCACCCCTCCACTTT.

This clone was detected only once. The CDR3 is CASSGGPNEQFF. Here the CDR3 DNA reads TGCGCCAGCAGTGGGGGGCCCAATGAGCAGTTCTTC. The chain recombines TRBV10-2 with TRBJ2-1; D is possibly TRBD1 (6 bases). Germline assignment: CDR1 WSHSY and CDR2 SAAADI. V was pared by 4 bases and J by 6 bases, with 7 bases between. The CDR3 covers 12 residues.